Shown below are 12 T cell receptor beta chains from a single sample sequenced in a study of cytomegalovirus exposure and HLA in healthy donors. Both 60 Vbeta primers and 13 Jbeta primers went into the PCR. Using immunoSEQ multiplex PCR, the repertoire was profiled, and TCRdb retains in-frame clones only, with some absent. The sample has 150,000 or so clones; about 65% are singletons. The material sequenced was PBMCs. These receptors originate from a man in his forties in good health and CMV-seropositive.

The gene calls are TRBV27 and TRBJ1-5; no firm D call. This CDR3 comprises 14 residues. Trimming took 3 bases from V and 5 from J, leaving 11 bases between them. CDR1 is MNHEY, CDR2 SMNVEV, per germline (reference sequence). CDR3 sequence (DNA): TGTGCCAGCAGTTTTAGGAACCGGGATCAGCCCCAGCATTTT. It yields the protein CASSFRNRDQPQHF.

The chain couples TRBV19 to TRBJ2-2; unclear D gene. The CDR3 spans 12 residues. Germline CDR1 reads LNHDA; CDR2 reads SQIVND (reference sequence). V shed 4 bases and J shed 5 bases, with 5 bases lying between them. CDR3 in amino acids: CASSTLTGELFF. DNA of the CDR3: TGTGCCAGTAGTACCTTAACCGGGGAGCTGTTTTTT.

Only a few counts were recorded for this clone. This rearrangement joins TRBV27 to TRBJ1-1, with 8 bases fitting TRBD1. J gave up 5 bases and V 4 bases, and 9 bases lay outside the gene matches. Germline V gene sequence: CDR1 MNHEY, CDR2 SMNVEV (reference sequence). The CDR3 loop spans 15 amino acids. This chain's CDR3 is CASSSGGTGGTEAFF. As DNA, the CDR3 is TGTGCCAGCAGTTCGGGGGGAACAGGGGGTACTGAAGCTTTCTTT.

The V call is TRBV7-6, the J call TRBJ2-2; 8 positions agree with TRBD1. The ends lost 5 bases at V and 0 bases at J; junction bases unmatched: 5. CDR1 and CDR2 from the germline V gene are SGHVS and FNYEAQ. This CDR3 spans 16 amino acids. CDR3 sequence (DNA): TGTGCCAGCAGCATGCGGACAGGGCCGAACACCGGGGAGCTGTTTTTT. It translates to CASSMRTGPNTGELFF. The full variable domain, in which reference TRBV7-6 and TRBJ2-2 provide the parts outside the CDR3, is GAGVSQSPRYKVTKRGQDVALRCDPISGHVSLYWYRQALGQGPEFLTYFNYEAQQDKSGLPNDRFSAERPEGSISTLTIQRTEQRDSAMYRCASSMRTGPNTGELFFGEGSRLTVL.

The rearrangement uses TRBV11-1 and TRBJ2-5; TRBD1 matches at 7 bases. The CDR3 extends over 16 amino acids. J was trimmed by 1 base and V by 4 bases; bases with no gene match: 9. Germline V gene data show CDR1 as SGHAT and CDR2 as FQDESV (reference sequence). This CDR3 is CASSSNRDSLQETQYF. The CDR3 DNA sequence: TGTGCCAGCAGCTCAAACCGGGACAGCCTCCAAGAGACCCAGTACTTC.

The V gene is TRBV7-9, the J gene TRBJ1-5; 9 nucleotides line up with TRBD1. With V trimmed by 5 bases and J by 7 bases, 6 bases remained unmatched. The CDR3 contains 14 residues. CDR1 is SEHNR and CDR2 is FQNEAQ in the germline V gene (reference sequence). The CDR3 coding sequence is TGTGCCAGCAGCGCCGGACAGGGGAGGCAGCCCCAGCATTTT. Translation gives CASSAGQGRQPQHF.

The V gene is TRBV19, the J gene TRBJ2-2; the match to TRBD2 covers 9 bases. The V and J ends lost 5 bases and 7 bases, in that order; junction bases with no gene match: 11. Germline CDR1 and CDR2: LNHDA and SQIVND (reference sequence). This CDR3 comprises 16 residues. The CDR3, as DNA: TGTGCCAGTAGTCCCCCCCGCGGGGGGGTGGGCGGGGAGCTGTTTTTT. This translates into CASSPPRGGVGGELFF.

This sequence joins TRBV6-6 and TRBJ1-6; D perhaps matches TRBD1 (5 bases). The germline V gene encodes CDR1 MNHNY and CDR2 SVGAGI (reference sequence). This CDR3 comprises 13 residues. The CDR3 nucleotides read TGTGGGTCCGGGGGTCAGGGTAATTCACCCCTCCACTTT. Translation gives CGSGGQGNSPLHF.

This clone was picked up one time. The rearrangement links TRBV19 to TRBJ2-6; the D gene is possibly TRBD2 (6 bases). The V and J ends lost 5 bases and 3 bases respectively, with 11 bases between them. Germline V gene sequence: CDR1 LNHDA, CDR2 SQIVND (reference sequence). The CDR3 runs to 15 residues. CDR3 residues: CASSLGGFGANVLTF. The CDR3 nucleotides are TGTGCCAGTAGTCTGGGGGGATTTGGGGCCAACGTCCTGACTTTC.

This clone was recorded once. The V and J genes are TRBV30 and TRBJ2-7; TRBD1 matches 8 bases. Germline loops: CDR1 GTSNPN, CDR2 SVGIG (reference sequence). The CDR3 extends over 16 amino acids. V lost 4 bases, J lost 3 bases, and 14 bases stayed unmatched. The DNA for the CDR3 is TGTGCCTGGAAGGGACAGGCGGGCAGGCGGGGCTACGAGCAGTACTTC. Translating gives CAWKGQAGRRGYEQYF.

Remarks on this clone: Additional DNA sequences in this sample encode the identical CDR3. The chain carries TRBV7-2 and TRBJ2-5; 10 nucleotides align to TRBD2. The CDR3 has 15 residues. V dropped 5 bases and J dropped 4; count of bases not matched to a gene: 7. The V gene's germline CDR1 is SGHTA and CDR2 FQGNSA. The CDR3 is CASSPERGGRETQYF. The CDR3 coding sequence is TGTGCCAGCAGCCCCGAGCGGGGGGGTCGAGAGACCCAGTACTTC.

This clone was seen more than once but under ten times. The chain's CDR3 is CAWRREETQYF. CDR3 nucleotide sequence: TGTGCCTGGAGGCGAGAAGAGACCCAGTACTTC. The chain uses TRBV30 and TRBJ2-5; D ambiguous. The ends were cut back, 3 bases at V and 3 bases at J, with 5 bases in the middle. CDR3 length: 11 amino acids. CDR1 GTSNPN and CDR2 SVGIG come from the germline V gene (reference sequence).